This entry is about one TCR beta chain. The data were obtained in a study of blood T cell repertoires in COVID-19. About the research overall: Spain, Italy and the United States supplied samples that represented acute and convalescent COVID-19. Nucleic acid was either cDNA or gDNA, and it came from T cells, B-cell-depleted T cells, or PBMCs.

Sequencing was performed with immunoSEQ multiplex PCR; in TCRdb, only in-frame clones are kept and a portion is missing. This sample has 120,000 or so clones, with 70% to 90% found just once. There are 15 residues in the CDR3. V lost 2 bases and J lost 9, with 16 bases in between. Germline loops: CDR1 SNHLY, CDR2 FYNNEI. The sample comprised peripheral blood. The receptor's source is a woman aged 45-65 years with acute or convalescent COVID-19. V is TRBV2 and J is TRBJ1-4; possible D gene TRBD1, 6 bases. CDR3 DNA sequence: TGTGCCAGCAGTGAACGACAGGCATTTAGTAAAAAACTGTTTTTT. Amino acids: CASSERQAFSKKLFF.